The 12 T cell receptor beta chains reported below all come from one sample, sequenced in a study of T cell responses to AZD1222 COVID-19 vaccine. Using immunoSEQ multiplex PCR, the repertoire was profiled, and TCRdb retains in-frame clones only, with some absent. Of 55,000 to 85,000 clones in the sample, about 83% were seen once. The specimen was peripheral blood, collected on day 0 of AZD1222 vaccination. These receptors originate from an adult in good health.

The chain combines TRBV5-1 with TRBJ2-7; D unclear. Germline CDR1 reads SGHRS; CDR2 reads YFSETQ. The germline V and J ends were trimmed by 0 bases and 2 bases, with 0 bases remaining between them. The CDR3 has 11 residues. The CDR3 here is CASSLAYEQYF. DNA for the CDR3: TGCGCCAGCAGCTTGGCCTACGAGCAGTACTTC.

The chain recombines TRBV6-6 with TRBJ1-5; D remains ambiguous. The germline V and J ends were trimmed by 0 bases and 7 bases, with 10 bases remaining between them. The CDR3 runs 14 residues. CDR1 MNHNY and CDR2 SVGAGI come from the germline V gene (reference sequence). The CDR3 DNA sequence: TGTGCCAGCAGTTACTCGATAAATAGGCAGCCCCAGCATTTT. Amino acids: CASSYSINRQPQHF.

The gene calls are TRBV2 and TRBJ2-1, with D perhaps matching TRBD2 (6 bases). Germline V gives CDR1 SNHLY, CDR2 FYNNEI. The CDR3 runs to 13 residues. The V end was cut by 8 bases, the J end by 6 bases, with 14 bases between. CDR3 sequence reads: CASRRDLRNEQFF. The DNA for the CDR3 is TGTGCCAGCCGGAGGGACCTACGCAATGAGCAGTTCTTC. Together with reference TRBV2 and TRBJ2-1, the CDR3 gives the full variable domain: EPEVTQTPSHQVTQMGQEVILRCVPISNHLYFYWYRQILGQKVEFLVSFYNNEISEKSEIFDDQFSVERPDGSNFTLKIRSTKLEDSAMYFCASRRDLRNEQFFGPGTRLTVL.

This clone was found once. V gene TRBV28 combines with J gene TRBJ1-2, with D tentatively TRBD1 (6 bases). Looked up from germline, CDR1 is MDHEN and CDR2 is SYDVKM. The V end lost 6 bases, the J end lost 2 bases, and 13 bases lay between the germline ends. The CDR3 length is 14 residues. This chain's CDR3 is CASRPPTGNYGYTF. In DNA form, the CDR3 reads TGTGCCAGCAGACCTCCCACAGGGAACTATGGCTACACCTTC.

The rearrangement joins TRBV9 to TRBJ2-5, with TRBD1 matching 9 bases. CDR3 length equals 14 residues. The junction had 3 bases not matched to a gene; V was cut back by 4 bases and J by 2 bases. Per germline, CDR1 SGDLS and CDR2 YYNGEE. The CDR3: CASSLTGGQETQYF. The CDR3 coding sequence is TGTGCCAGCAGCCTGACAGGGGGTCAAGAGACCCAGTACTTC.

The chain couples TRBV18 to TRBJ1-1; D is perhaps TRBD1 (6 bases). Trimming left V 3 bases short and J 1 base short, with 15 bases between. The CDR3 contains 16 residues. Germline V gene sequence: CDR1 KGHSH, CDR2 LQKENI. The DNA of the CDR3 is TGTGCCAGCTCACCGGCCTCCCAGGGGTCGAACACTGAAGCTTTCTTT. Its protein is CASSPASQGSNTEAFF.

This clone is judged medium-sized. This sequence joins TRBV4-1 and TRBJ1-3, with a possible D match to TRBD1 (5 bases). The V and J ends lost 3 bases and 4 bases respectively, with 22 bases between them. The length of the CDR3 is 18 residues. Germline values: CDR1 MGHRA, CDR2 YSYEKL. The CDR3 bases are TGCGCCAGCAGCCACCTTACCTGGGACCAGCGGGACGGAAACACCATATATTTT. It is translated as CASSHLTWDQRDGNTIYF.

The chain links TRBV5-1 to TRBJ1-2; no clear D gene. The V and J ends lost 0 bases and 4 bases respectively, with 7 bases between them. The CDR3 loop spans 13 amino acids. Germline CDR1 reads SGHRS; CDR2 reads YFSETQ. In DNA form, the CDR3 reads TGCGCCAGCAGCTTGGCGGCAGCCTATGGCTACACCTTC. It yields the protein CASSLAAAYGYTF.

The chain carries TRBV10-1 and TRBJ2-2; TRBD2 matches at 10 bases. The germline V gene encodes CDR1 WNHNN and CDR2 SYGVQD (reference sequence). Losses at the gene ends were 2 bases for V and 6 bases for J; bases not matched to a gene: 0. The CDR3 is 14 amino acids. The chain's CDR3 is CASSEGLAAGELFF. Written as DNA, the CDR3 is TGCGCCAGCAGTGAGGGACTAGCGGCCGGGGAGCTGTTTTTT.

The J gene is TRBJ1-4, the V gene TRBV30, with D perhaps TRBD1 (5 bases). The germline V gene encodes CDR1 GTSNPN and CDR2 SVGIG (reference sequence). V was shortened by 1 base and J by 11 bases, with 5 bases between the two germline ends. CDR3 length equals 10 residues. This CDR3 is CAWSGQKLFF. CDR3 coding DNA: TGTGCCTGGAGTGGACAGAAACTGTTTTTT.

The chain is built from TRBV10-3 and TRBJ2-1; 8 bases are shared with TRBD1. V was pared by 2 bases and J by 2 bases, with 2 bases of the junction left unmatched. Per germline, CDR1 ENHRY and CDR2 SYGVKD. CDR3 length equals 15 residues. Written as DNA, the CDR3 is TGTGCCATCAGTGAGAGACAGGGGACCTACAATGAGCAGTTCTTC. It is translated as CAISERQGTYNEQFF.

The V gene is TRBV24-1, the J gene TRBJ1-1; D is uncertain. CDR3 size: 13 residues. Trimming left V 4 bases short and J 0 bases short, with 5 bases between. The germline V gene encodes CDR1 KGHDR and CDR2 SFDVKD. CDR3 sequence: CATSEGMNTEAFF. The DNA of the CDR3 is TGTGCCACCAGTGAGGGCATGAACACTGAAGCTTTCTTT.